Each of the 5 T cell receptor beta chains below was sequenced from the same sample in a study of blood T cell repertoires in COVID-19. Clones were sequenced by immunoSEQ multiplex PCR, and TCRdb holds only the in-frame ones, with some missing. This repertoire shows about 70,000 clones, 70% to 85% found once; its top ten account for 1.5% to 2%. Sequenced material: peripheral blood. The receptors were sampled from a woman aged 60-75 years with acute or convalescent COVID-19.

The chain uses TRBV12-5 and TRBJ2-3, with D perhaps TRBD2 (5 bases). CDR1 is LGHNT and CDR2 is FRNRAP in the germline V gene. This CDR3 is built from 17 residues. Trimming took 0 bases from V and 10 from J, leaving 23 bases between them. As DNA, the CDR3 is TGTGCTAGTGGTTTGGTTCCAGCGGATACAAGGGTATTTTCGCAGTATTTT. This gives the protein CASGLVPADTRVFSQYF. Drawing the rest from reference TRBV12-5 and TRBJ2-3, the complete variable domain is DARVTQTPRHKVTEMGQEVTMRCQPILGHNTVFWYRQTMMQGLELLAYFRNRAPLDDSGMPKDRFSAEMPDATLATLKIQPSEPRDSAVYFCASGLVPADTRVFSQYFGPGTRLTVL.

The gene calls are TRBV3-1 (or the pseudogene TRBV3-2) and TRBJ1-4; 9 nucleotides match TRBD1. J was trimmed by 8 bases and V by 4 bases; bases with no gene match: 8. This CDR3 has 15 amino acids. Germline CDR1 and CDR2: LGHDT and YNNKEL (reference sequence). The CDR3 DNA reads TGTGCCAGCAGCCGGACCGGGACAGGGCGCGAAAAACTGTTTTTT. This translates into CASSRTGTGREKLFF.

The V and J genes are TRBV14 and TRBJ1-1, with 7 bases lining up with TRBD1. The germline V gene has CDR1 SGHDN and CDR2 FVKESK. Germline trimming cut 4 bases from V and 1 base from J; bases unmatched to any gene: 3. The CDR3 is 14 amino acids. CDR3 sequence (DNA): TGTGCCAGCAGCCCGTGGACAGGGAACACTGAAGCTTTCTTT. Translating it yields CASSPWTGNTEAFF. The full variable domain, in which reference TRBV14 and TRBJ1-1 provide the parts outside the CDR3, is EAGVTQFPSHSVIEKGQTVTLRCDPISGHDNLYWYRRVMGKEIKFLLHFVKESKQDESGMPNNRFLAERTGGTYSTLKVQPAELEDSGVYFCASSPWTGNTEAFFGQGTRLTVV.

The chain is built from TRBV3-1 (or the pseudogene TRBV3-2) and TRBJ1-2; D gene ambiguous. V was cut by 1 base and J by 5 bases, with 14 bases left in between. Germline V lookup: CDR1 LGHDT, CDR2 YNNKEL (reference sequence). CDR3 length: 15 amino acids. The CDR3 reads CASSQGVREGYGYTF. The CDR3 bases are TGTGCCAGCAGCCAAGGGGTCCGGGAGGGATATGGCTACACCTTC.

The V and J genes are TRBV6-5 and TRBJ2-2, with 9 bases that match TRBD2. Germline-derived CDR1 and CDR2 are MNHEY and SVGAGI. After removal of 6 bases from V and 5 bases from J, the junction contained 7 bases not matched to a gene. The CDR3 spans 15 residues. The CDR3 loop is CASRLAGRRTGELFF. The CDR3 DNA follows: TGTGCCAGCAGACTAGCGGGTCGAAGGACCGGGGAGCTGTTTTTT.